This TCR beta chain derives from a study of T-cell reconstitution after alpha-beta-depleted transplantation in children. Study conclusions and caveats: T cells produced anew were the main source of T-cell counts and diversity one year after transplant.

It was with unique molecular identifiers that the TCRbeta library was prepared. One entry per CDR3 protein results from TCRdb running MiXCR on the PCR reads. The repertoire holds hundreds of thousands of distinct CDR3 sequences, with over 10% as singletons. A few counts support this clonotype. As yet, its antigen is unknown. CDR1 is DFQATT, CDR2 SNEGSKA, per germline (reference sequence). Trimming cost V 0 bases and J 2 bases; bases outside gene matches: 11. This CDR3 has 18 residues. The sequencing used PBMCs, mostly from graft donor cells, collected 360 days after TCRalphabeta/CD19-depleted stem cell transplant. The receptor's source is a male patient younger than 18 who had a stem cell transplant for acute myeloid leukemia, so the T cells may come from the graft donor. The chain joins TRBV20-1 to TRBJ2-1; 9 bases match TRBD2. The CDR3 reads CSARDLTSGFPTYNEQFF. The CDR3 DNA sequence: TGCAGTGCTAGAGATCTAACTAGCGGGTTCCCAACCTACAATGAGCAGTTCTTC.